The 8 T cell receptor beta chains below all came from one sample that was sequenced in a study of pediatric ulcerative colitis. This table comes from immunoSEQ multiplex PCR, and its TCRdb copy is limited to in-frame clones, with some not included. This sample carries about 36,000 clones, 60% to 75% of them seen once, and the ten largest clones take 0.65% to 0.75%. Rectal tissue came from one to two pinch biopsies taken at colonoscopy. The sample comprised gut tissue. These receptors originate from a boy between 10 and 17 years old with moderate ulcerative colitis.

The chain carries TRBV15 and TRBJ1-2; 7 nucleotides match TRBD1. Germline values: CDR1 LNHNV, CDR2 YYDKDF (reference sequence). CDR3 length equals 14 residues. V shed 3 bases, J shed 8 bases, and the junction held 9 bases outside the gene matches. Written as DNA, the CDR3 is TGTGCCACCAGCAGTTACAGGGGCCTTATCGGCTACACCTTC. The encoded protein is CATSSYRGLIGYTF.

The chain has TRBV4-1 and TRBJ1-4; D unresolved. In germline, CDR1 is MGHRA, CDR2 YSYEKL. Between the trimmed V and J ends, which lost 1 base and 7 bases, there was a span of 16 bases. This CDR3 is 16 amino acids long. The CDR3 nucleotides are TGCGCCAGCAGCCAAGTAGGTGGAGCTATCGGTGAAAAACTGTTTTTT. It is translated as CASSQVGGAIGEKLFF.

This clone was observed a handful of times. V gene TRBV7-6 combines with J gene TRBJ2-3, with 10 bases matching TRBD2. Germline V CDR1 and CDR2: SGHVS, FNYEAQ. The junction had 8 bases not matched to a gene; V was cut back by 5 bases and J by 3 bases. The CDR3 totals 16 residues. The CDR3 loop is CASSITSGVETDTQYF. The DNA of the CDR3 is TGTGCCAGCAGCATTACTAGCGGGGTTGAGACAGATACGCAGTATTTT.

The CDR3 loop is CATSRDGTGSSPLHF. Here the CDR3 DNA reads TGTGCCACCAGCAGAGATGGGACAGGGAGTTCACCCCTCCACTTT. This chain connects TRBV15 to TRBJ1-6; TRBD1 matches at 9 bases. The CDR3 length is 15 residues. With 0 bases clipped from V and 9 bases from J, the junction kept 3 bases outside the gene matches. Germline V gene lookup returns CDR1 LNHNV and CDR2 YYDKDF (reference sequence).

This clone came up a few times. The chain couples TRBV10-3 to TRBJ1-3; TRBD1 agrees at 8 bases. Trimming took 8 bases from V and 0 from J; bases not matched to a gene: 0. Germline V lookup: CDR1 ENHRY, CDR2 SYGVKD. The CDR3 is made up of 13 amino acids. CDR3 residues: CAIQGASGNTIYF. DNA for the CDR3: TGTGCCATCCAGGGGGCCTCTGGAAACACCATATATTTT.

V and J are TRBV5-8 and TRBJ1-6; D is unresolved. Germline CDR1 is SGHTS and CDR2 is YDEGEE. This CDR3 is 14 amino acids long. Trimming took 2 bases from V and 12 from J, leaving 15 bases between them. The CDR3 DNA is TGTGCCAGCAGCTTACCGGGGTTCAATGTACCCCTCCACTTT. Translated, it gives CASSLPGFNVPLHF.

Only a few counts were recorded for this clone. The CDR3 nucleotides read TGCGCCAGCAGCCAAGTACACGGGGGGACAGCACAAGAGACCCAGTACTTC. Translating gives CASSQVHGGTAQETQYF. The chain couples TRBV4-1 to TRBJ2-5; D possibly matches TRBD1 or TRBD2 (7 bases each). This CDR3 comprises 17 residues. Per germline, CDR1 MGHRA and CDR2 YSYEKL. V was cut by 1 base and J by 2 bases, with 17 bases left in between.

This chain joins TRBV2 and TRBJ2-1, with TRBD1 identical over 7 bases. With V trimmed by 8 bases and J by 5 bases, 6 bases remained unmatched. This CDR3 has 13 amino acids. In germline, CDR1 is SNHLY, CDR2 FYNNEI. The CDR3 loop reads CASVRDRDNEQFF. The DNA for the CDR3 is TGTGCCAGCGTCCGCGACAGGGACAATGAGCAGTTCTTC.